Listed below are T cell receptor beta chains from one sample, sequenced in a study of blood T cell repertoires in COVID-19. Profiled with immunoSEQ multiplex PCR; TCRdb holds only in-frame clones, not every one. The sample holds approximately 200,000 clones, about 81% seen once. Source material: PBMCs or T cells enriched from blood (not recorded which). These TCRs come from a man between 40 and 49 years old who had recovered from COVID-19. Each CDR3 is given with its conserved first and last residue. D genes are given only for firm matches. Rows may omit the clone size; those that give it use once, few, many or a size class.

CDR3aa,CDR3nt,d_gene,j_gene,v_gene,abundance
CASSLVVGGEAFF,TGCGCCAGCAGCTTGGTGGTAGGGGGTGAAGCTTTCTTT,NA,TRBJ1-1,TRBV5-1,NA
CASSEMGARTEAFF,TGCGCCAGCAGTGAGATGGGGGCGAGGACTGAAGCTTTCTTT,NA,TRBJ1-1,TRBV10-1,once
CASSPDDRVHYGYTF,TGTGCCAGCTCACCCGACGACAGGGTCCATTATGGCTACACCTTC,TRBD1,TRBJ1-2,TRBV18,NA
CASSDAGRRAQYF,TGCGCCAGCAGTGATGCGGGGAGGAGGGCGCAGTATTTT,NA,TRBJ2-3,TRBV10-1,NA
CATSMTPSGRGETQYF,TGTGCCACCAGCATGACCCCTAGCGGGAGGGGGGAGACCCAGTACTTC,TRBD2,TRBJ2-5,TRBV15,NA
CASEQGRESGNTIYF,TGTGCCAGCGAGCAAGGGAGGGAATCTGGAAACACCATATATTTT,NA,TRBJ1-3,TRBV14,NA
CASSPRGGGSQPQHF,TGTGCCAGCAGCCCGAGAGGGGGGGGGAGCCAGCCCCAGCATTTT,NA,TRBJ1-5,TRBV7-9,NA
CASSLVSGGPDTQYF,TGTGCCAGCAGCTTGGTATCAGGGGGTCCAGATACGCAGTATTTT,TRBD1,TRBJ2-3,TRBV5-6,once
CAISREVNTEAFF,TGTGCCATTTCGAGGGAAGTGAACACTGAAGCTTTCTTT,NA,TRBJ1-1,TRBV10-3,once
CASSPGGAQVYGYTF,TGTGCCAGCAGCCCCGGCGGGGCGCAGGTCTATGGCTACACCTTC,NA,TRBJ1-2,TRBV6-5,once
CSVRGQGETQYF,TGCAGCGTTCGAGGACAGGGAGAGACCCAGTACTTC,TRBD1,TRBJ2-5,TRBV29-1,NA
CASDPGDAEAFF,TGTGCCAGCGACCCCGGAGACGCTGAAGCTTTCTTT,NA,TRBJ1-1,TRBV7-9,NA
CASSLAGGGETQYF,TGCGCCAGCAGCTTGGCTGGTGGCGGGGAGACCCAGTACTTC,NA,TRBJ2-5,TRBV5-1,NA
CASSDGGLGNSPLHF,TGTGCCAGCAGTGACGGGGGGTTAGGTAATTCACCCCTCCACTTT,NA,TRBJ1-6,TRBV6-1,NA
CASGLGQGEAFF,TGTGCTAGTGGTCTAGGACAGGGAGAAGCTTTCTTT,TRBD1,TRBJ1-1,TRBV12-5,few
CASIQTSQSGGTQYF,TGCGCCAGCATCCAGACTAGCCAAAGCGGAGGGACCCAGTACTTC,TRBD2,TRBJ2-5,TRBV5-1,NA
CASSLGKNGGRWGTDTQYF,TGTGCCAGCAGCTTAGGGAAAAATGGGGGCCGTTGGGGCACAGATACGCAGTATTTT,NA,TRBJ2-3,TRBV7-2,NA
CATTLTGVFSNQPQHF,TGTGCCACCACCCTGACAGGGGTATTTAGCAATCAGCCCCAGCATTTT,TRBD1,TRBJ1-5,TRBV19,NA
CASSKKLDTPKDEAFF,TGCGCCAGCAGCAAAAAATTGGACACTCCGAAGGATGAAGCTTTCTTT,NA,TRBJ1-1,TRBV5-1,NA
CASSASDSNTGELFF,TGTGCCAGCAGCGCTAGCGACTCGAACACCGGGGAGCTGTTTTTT,NA,TRBJ2-2,TRBV11-2,NA